This T cell receptor (beta chain) came from a study of blood T cell repertoires in COVID-19 (dated by TCRdb to between 2020 and 2021). Regarding the study in general: Samples from collaborators originated in the United States, Italy and Spain and spanned both the acute and convalescent phases of COVID-19. Subjects who had been exposed to COVID-19, were actively infected with it, or had recovered from it provided the deeply sampled blood TCRbeta repertoires that made up the dataset. The sample metadata nearly always contained a de-identified subject ID, COVID-19 status, age in years and sex. Where available, HLA class I and class II types were obtained from metadata supplied by the sample provider rather than from assay-based typing. The repertoires were released in a freely available public database meant as a resource for research on the immune response to SARS-CoV-2. The material from the prospective study consisted of cDNA or gDNA derived from T cells, B-cell-depleted T cells, or PBMCs. Samples were obtained from the ongoing ImmuneRACE study (first 160 participants) and from over 1,000 subjects provided by 6 global collaborators.

TCRbeta CDR3 regions were amplified from genomic DNA by means of the immunoSEQ Assay, a bias-controlled multiplex PCR. As for how the authors treated the data: The number of nucleated cells in each sample was estimated by amplification of reference gene primers within the assay. To quantify the absolute abundance of each unique TCRbeta CDR3 rearrangement, sequence reads were collapsed and filtered. For each sample, productive Simpson clonality was calculated by taking the square root of Simpson's diversity index across productive rearrangements. TCRdb's version of the immuneACCESS table is confined to in-frame rearrangements and falls short of the full clone set. An unresolved V gene accounts for under half of the shortfall where checked; the remainder is of unknown origin. The DNA gave D and trimming, while V, J and clone size come from that table. This sample lists about 170,000 clones; 92% were detected once. The ten largest account for approximately 4.9% of the sample.

A note on this clone: No antigen is known for it. Base qualities were left out, and no much larger clone turns up one base away.

The CDR1 and CDR2 encoded by the germline V gene are SGHTS and YDEGEE. Its CDR3 holds 15 amino acids, cysteine through phenylalanine. The sequence is cut down to CDR3 DNA, 45 bases in frame from base 1. Trimming takes 0 bases off V and 3 bases off J; junction bases not matched to a gene: 0. At one collaborating source in Seattle, patients were enrolled during active infection and were followed longitudinally through the course of disease. Collaborating institutions collected whole blood in K2EDTA tubes following their own protocols. For TCRbeta analysis, collaborators shipped samples as frozen whole blood, isolated PBMCs, or DNA extracted from either of those sample types. Paper-wide results and their limitations: Clinical and demographic metadata were provided uncurated, with the amount varying by source and participant.

The receptor was derived from a man aged 30-40 years with COVID-19, enrolled during active disease. Sample: peripheral blood. The rearranged chain carries TRBV5-8 and TRBJ1-4, and 9 junctional nucleotides match TRBD1. The CDR3 reads CASSLGTGANEKLFF. The DNA sequence is given as TGTGCCAGCAGCTTGGGGACAGGGGCTAATGAAAAACTGTTTTTT.